These 24 T cell receptor beta chains were sequenced from one sample in a study of CD8+ T cells in alopecia areata. RNA was isolated and reverse transcribed to cDNA, the sequencing template. Data came from immunoSEQ multiplex PCR; TCRdb stores just in-frame clones and leaves some out. The sample contains under 150,000 clones, under 65% of which appear only once. Treatment: oral pan-JAK inhibitor, 5-10 mg twice daily. The sample was CD4+ T cells sorted from blood, taken at week 4, from a patient treated with tofacitinib. These TCRs come from a human donor with alopecia areata.

The chain recombines TRBV7-8 with TRBJ2-3; 9 bases map to TRBD2. The CDR3 extends over 16 amino acids. The germline CDR1 and CDR2 sequences are SGHVS and FQNEAQ. With V trimmed by 5 bases and J by 0 bases, 6 bases remained unmatched. CDR3 amino acids: CASSPAAGGSTDTQYF. DNA for the CDR3: TGTGCCAGCAGCCCCGCCGCGGGGGGGAGCACAGATACGCAGTATTTT.

This clone has only a few counts. The chain links TRBV28 to TRBJ2-7; TRBD2 matches 9 bases. CDR3 size: 16 residues. The V segment lost 4 bases and the J segment 5 bases; nucleotides outside the gene matches: 12. Germline V gene sequence: CDR1 MDHEN, CDR2 SYDVKM. CDR3 region: CASSYLGREGRDEQYF. As DNA, the CDR3 is TGTGCCAGCAGTTACCTTGGGCGGGAGGGCCGCGACGAGCAGTACTTC.

The genes are TRBV6-5 and TRBJ2-5, with unresolved D. The germline V gene encodes CDR1 MNHEY and CDR2 SVGAGI. V was shortened by 0 bases and J by 2 bases, with 4 bases between the two germline ends. The CDR3 covers 13 residues. The CDR3: CASSYSSQETQYF. CDR3 bases: TGTGCCAGCAGTTACTCCTCACAAGAGACCCAGTACTTC.

This chain connects TRBV9 to TRBJ2-1, with 8 bases fitting TRBD2. Trimming took 0 bases from V and 8 from J; bases not matched to a gene: 7. CDR3 length: 15 residues. Germline CDR1 is SGDLS and CDR2 is YYNGEE. The CDR3 nucleotides are TGTGCCAGCAGCGTAGCGGGGGGGCCAGACGATGAGCAGTTCTTC. Translation gives CASSVAGGPDDEQFF.

This CDR3 is CSVATGNQNQPQHF. The CDR3 coding sequence is TGCAGCGTTGCGACCGGGAACCAAAATCAGCCCCAGCATTTT. This chain joins TRBV29-1 and TRBJ1-5, with D unresolved. V lost 4 bases to trimming and J lost 4 bases, with 14 bases between them. The germline V gene encodes CDR1 SQVTM and CDR2 ANQGSEA. CDR3 length: 14 residues.

V usage is TRBV2 and J usage is TRBJ2-1, with D tentatively TRBD2 (5 bases). Trimming took 8 bases from V and 2 from J, leaving 10 bases between them. Germline assignment: CDR1 SNHLY and CDR2 FYNNEI. CDR3 size: 13 residues. CDR3 DNA sequence: TGTGCCAGCGCCCCCGGGACCTACAATGAGCAGTTCTTC. It codes for CASAPGTYNEQFF.

The sample holds a few counts of this clone. The chain couples TRBV30 to TRBJ2-1, with D perhaps matching TRBD2 (6 bases). The germline V and J ends were trimmed by 0 bases and 4 bases, with 7 bases remaining between them. CDR3 length: 13 amino acids. Germline V gene sequence: CDR1 GTSNPN, CDR2 SVGIG (reference sequence). The CDR3 DNA follows: TGTGCCTGGAGTGTACGGGAGTACAATGAGCAGTTCTTC. Protein sequence: CAWSVREYNEQFF. The full variable domain, in which reference TRBV30 and TRBJ2-1 provide the parts outside the CDR3, is SQTIHQWPATLVQPVGSPLSLECTVEGTSNPNLYWYRQAAGRGLQLLFYSVGIGQISSEVPQNLSASRPQDRQFILSSKKLLLSDSGFYLCAWSVREYNEQFFGPGTRLTVL.

This clone appeared a few times. This chain joins TRBV29-1 and TRBJ2-2; D ambiguous. Trimming left V 4 bases short and J 7 bases short, with 7 bases between. The CDR3 loop spans 11 amino acids. Germline CDR1 reads SQVTM; CDR2 reads ANQGSEA. The CDR3 is CSVGSYGELFF. The CDR3 bases are TGCAGCGTTGGCTCGTACGGGGAGCTGTTTTTT.

The V gene is TRBV29-1, the J gene TRBJ2-5, with TRBD1 identical over 7 bases. The ends lost 3 bases at V and 2 bases at J; junction bases unmatched: 6. The CDR3 runs 14 residues. Germline V gives CDR1 SQVTM, CDR2 ANQGSEA. CDR3 DNA: TGCAGCGTTGACGTAGACAGGGTACAAGAGACCCAGTACTTC. This codes for CSVDVDRVQETQYF.

V usage is TRBV29-1 and J usage is TRBJ2-5; D unresolved. The V end lost 4 bases, the J end lost 5 bases, and 8 bases lay between the germline ends. The CDR3 spans 11 residues. CDR1 is SQVTM, CDR2 ANQGSEA, per germline. The CDR3 protein is CSVVIMETQYF. The DNA for the CDR3 is TGCAGCGTTGTTATCATGGAGACCCAGTACTTC.

V gene TRBV5-1 combines with J gene TRBJ1-4; D unresolved. Per germline, CDR1 SGHRS and CDR2 YFSETQ. V was cut by 0 bases and J by 3 bases, with 9 bases left in between. The CDR3 is 15 amino acids. The DNA for the CDR3 is TGCGCCAGCAGCTTGGGACCAGGACCTAATGAAAAACTGTTTTTT. Translating it yields CASSLGPGPNEKLFF.

The genes are TRBV5-1 and TRBJ2-7; D is possibly TRBD1 (6 bases). V was cut by 1 base and J by 1 base, with 9 bases left in between. CDR3 size: 14 residues. CDR1 is SGHRS and CDR2 is YFSETQ in the germline V gene. Here the CDR3 DNA reads TGCGCCAGCAGCTTGTCCCAGGGGTCCTACGAGCAGTACTTC. Encoded protein: CASSLSQGSYEQYF.

The chain uses TRBV4-1 and TRBJ2-7; a weak D match, TRBD2 (7 bases). V shed 5 bases and J shed 3 bases, with 17 bases lying between them. The germline gives CDR1 MGHRA, CDR2 YSYEKL. The CDR3 runs to 15 residues. In DNA, the CDR3 is TGCGCCAGCAGCGCGGGGGCAAACAATCTCTACGAGCAGTACTTC. Its protein product is CASSAGANNLYEQYF.

The rearrangement links TRBV28 to TRBJ2-7; D gene ambiguous. This CDR3 has 14 residues. Trimming took off 6 bases at V and 6 bases at J, with 18 bases between the two ends. CDR1 and CDR2 (germline): MDHEN, SYDVKM. The CDR3 DNA reads TGTGCCAGCAGCGACCCCGGACGCAATCGCGAGCAGTACTTC. Residues: CASSDPGRNREQYF.

The J gene is TRBJ1-4, the V gene TRBV5-1, with 11 bases lining up with TRBD1. V shed 3 bases, J shed 8 bases, and the junction held 9 bases outside the gene matches. CDR1 is SGHRS and CDR2 is YFSETQ in the germline V gene. The CDR3 runs 16 residues. The CDR3: CASSSVGQGAEEKLFF. The CDR3 DNA sequence: TGCGCCAGCAGCTCGGTCGGACAGGGGGCGGAAGAAAAACTGTTTTTT. Supplemented by reference TRBV5-1 and TRBJ1-4, the full variable domain reads KAGVTQTPRYLIKTRGQQVTLSCSPISGHRSVSWYQQTPGQGLQFLFEYFSETQRNKGNFPGRFSGRQFSNSRSEMNVSTLELGDSALYLCASSSVGQGAEEKLFFGSGTQLSVL.

This CDR3 reads CASSQAPFYEQYF. The CDR3 DNA follows: TGCGCCAGCAGCCAGGCGCCTTTCTACGAGCAGTACTTC. The V call is TRBV4-1, the J call TRBJ2-7; no firm D call. The germline CDR1 and CDR2 sequences are MGHRA and YSYEKL. Trimming removed 3 bases at V and 3 bases at J, with 9 bases between. This CDR3 spans 13 amino acids.

This clone was counted only a few times. The V gene is TRBV28, the J gene TRBJ2-3; 9 bases align to TRBD1. Germline V gene data show CDR1 as MDHEN and CDR2 as SYDVKM. CDR3 length: 14 residues. V shed 6 bases, J shed 3 bases, and the junction held 4 bases outside the gene matches. As DNA, the CDR3 is TGTGCCAGCAGGGACAGGGGTTTAACAGATACGCAGTATTTT. The encoded protein is CASRDRGLTDTQYF.

The rearrangement joins TRBV29-1 to TRBJ2-5, with 8 bases lining up with TRBD2. Trimming took 2 bases from V and 2 from J; bases not matched to a gene: 4. The CDR3 extends over 14 amino acids. Germline CDR1 reads SQVTM; CDR2 reads ANQGSEA. The CDR3 sequence is CSVEFGREQETQYF. The CDR3, as DNA: TGCAGCGTTGAATTCGGGAGGGAACAAGAGACCCAGTACTTC.

The V call is TRBV29-1, the J call TRBJ2-1; no firm D call. There are 13 residues in the CDR3. Trimming took 5 bases from V and 0 from J, leaving 8 bases between them. CDR1 is SQVTM, CDR2 ANQGSEA, per germline. The CDR3 protein is CSVSQDSYNEQFF. The CDR3 coding sequence is TGCAGCGTTTCCCAAGACTCCTACAATGAGCAGTTCTTC.

This clone showed up just a few times. The chain couples TRBV7-9 to TRBJ2-7; 11 positions match TRBD1. Germline lookup yields CDR1 SEHNR and CDR2 FQNEAQ (reference sequence). With 4 bases clipped from V and 6 bases from J, the junction kept 11 bases outside the gene matches. The CDR3 runs 16 residues. The CDR3 reads CASSSPGQGARGEQYF. In DNA form, the CDR3 reads TGTGCCAGCAGCTCCCCCGGACAGGGGGCACGGGGCGAGCAGTACTTC.

This chain joins TRBV27 and TRBJ1-1, with 10 bases that match TRBD1. After removal of 5 bases from V and 1 base from J, the junction contained 4 bases not matched to a gene. The germline gives CDR1 MNHEY, CDR2 SMNVEV (reference sequence). The CDR3 length is 15 residues. Here the CDR3 reads CASSHRDRGNTEAFF. The CDR3 bases are TGTGCCAGCAGTCATAGGGACAGGGGGAACACTGAAGCTTTCTTT.

The gene calls are TRBV7-9 and TRBJ2-1, with TRBD2 identical over 10 bases. Germline CDR1 and CDR2: SEHNR and FQNEAQ (reference sequence). V dropped 5 bases and J dropped 5; count of bases not matched to a gene: 0. There are 13 residues in the CDR3. CDR3 in DNA: TGTGCCAGCAGCACTAGCGGGAACAATGAGCAGTTCTTC. The encoded protein is CASSTSGNNEQFF.

The rearrangement links TRBV4-2 to TRBJ2-1; D remains ambiguous. The germline V gene has CDR1 LGHNA and CDR2 YNFKEQ. CDR3 length: 12 amino acids. Trimming cost V 0 bases and J 7 bases, with 4 bases left between them. In nucleotides, the CDR3 is TGTGCCAGCAGCCAAGATCTGAATGAGCAGTTCTTC. This codes for CASSQDLNEQFF.

The chain joins TRBV20-1 to TRBJ2-7; D gene uncertain. Germline CDR1 reads DFQATT; CDR2 reads SNEGSKA (reference sequence). The V gene lost 6 bases and the J gene lost 3 bases, with 9 bases spanning the gap. CDR3 length: 11 amino acids. CDR3 protein: CSALSLYEQYF. CDR3 coding DNA: TGCAGTGCCCTGAGCCTCTACGAGCAGTACTTC.